The text below deals with one T cell receptor (beta chain). Antigen: not known. V was trimmed by 6 bases and J by 4 bases, leaving 12 bases between them. The length of the CDR3 is 13 residues. Germline-derived CDR1 and CDR2 are MNHEY and SVGEGT. The source of the sample is a study of blood T cells in healthy people across ages. Study results and caveats: Donor CMV status was unknown, possibly confounding expanded clonotype changes. TCR beta diversity tracked closely with naive T cell percentage. What prevented conclusive comparison of naive and antigen-experienced cells was that PBMCs were unsorted.

PCR was performed a second time for about 6 to 12 cycles using a sample-barcoded 5' primer and a J-beta primer mix. TCRdb reprocessed the 5' RACE reads via MiXCR and lists one record per CDR3 protein. The sample lists around 1,900,000 distinct CDR3 sequences; 39% were seen once. The source material was blood. V is TRBV6-2 or TRBV6-3 and J is TRBJ2-5, with D unresolved. This TCR was recovered from a human donor in good health. The CDR3 protein is CASRYLRIETQYF. CDR3 sequence (DNA): TGTGCCAGCAGGTACCTACGGATAGAGACCCAGTACTTC.